The T cell receptor (beta chain) described here comes from a study of blood T cell dynamics during melanoma immunotherapy. Specified time point: pre-treatment baseline. The V gene lost 4 bases and the J gene lost 0 bases, with 15 bases spanning the gap. CDR3 length: 16 residues. Germline V gives CDR1 MNHEY, CDR2 SVGAGI. Assay used: immunoSEQ multiplex PCR; TCRdb lists only in-frame clones, some missing. This table holds 5,500 to 8,500 clones, approximately 80% found once. This chain links TRBV6-5 with TRBJ1-1; D is uncertain. This TCR was sampled from a human donor with melanoma. Some clones in this sample may be carry-over from other donors' samples. Sequences were derived from blood, sampled from a patient treated with checkpoint blockade. The CDR3 sequence is CASSSLGSGLNTEAFF. Here the CDR3 DNA reads TGTGCCAGCAGTTCCCTCGGGTCGGGTCTGAACACTGAAGCTTTCTTT.